The sequence of this T cell receptor beta chain was determined in a study of blood T cell repertoires in COVID-19. Libraries were prepared by immunoSEQ multiplex PCR; TCRdb keeps only in-frame clonotypes and omits some of them. This sample has approximately 170,000 clones, with approximately 86% found just once. The CDR3 consists of 13 residues. The V end lost 6 bases, the J end lost 4 bases, and 10 bases lay between the germline ends. Germline V gives CDR1 MNHEY, CDR2 SMNVEV (reference sequence). Sequenced input: peripheral blood. The chain recombines TRBV27 with TRBJ1-5, with D maybe TRBD1 (5 bases). This TCR derives from a woman older than 75 with COVID-19, enrolled during active disease. DNA for the CDR3: TGTGCCAGCAGGTCAGGGTGGAATCAGCCCCAGCATTTT. Protein product: CASRSGWNQPQHF.